Reported below is one T cell receptor beta chain. Its antigen is not identified. The entry originates in a study of cytomegalovirus exposure and HLA in healthy donors. Findings of the study overall: Highly shared sequence variants in one cluster were likely a sequencing artifact. Most subjects' HLA-A and HLA-B alleles were reportedly predicted from TCR beta sequences. By HLA locus, TCR association rates varied in a later analysis, with DRB1 showing the most and HLA-C the fewest.

This CDR3 has 13 residues. Germline V lookup: CDR1 GTSNPN, CDR2 SVGIG (reference sequence). V was cut by 7 bases and J by 0 bases, with 12 bases left in between. In the PCR, 60 Vbeta and 13 Jbeta primers were used. As originally analysed: A later analysis counted approximately 80 million unique TCR beta chains, 10 million to 12 million shared. Produced via immunoSEQ multiplex PCR; TCRdb's table is partial and in-frame only. D and trimming come from the DNA, and the V and J calls and clone size come from that table. The sample carries about 82,000 clones, around 78% recorded once. The TCR was taken from a male donor in good health and CMV-seropositive. The chain joins TRBV30 to TRBJ1-1, with no clear D. Sequenced: PBMCs. The CDR3 here is CASTKTLNTEAFF. The CDR3 bases are TGTGCCTCGACGAAGACTCTGAACACTGAAGCTTTCTTT.